This is a list of T cell receptor beta chains from one sample in a study of cytomegalovirus exposure and HLA in healthy donors. TCRdb keeps only in-frame clones here, not all; method: immunoSEQ multiplex PCR. The sample shows around 50,000 clones, 85% to 95% of them seen only once. The specimen sequenced was PBMCs. Receptors were obtained from a woman in her late teens or twenties in good health and CMV-seronegative. CDR3s include the opening cysteine and the closing phenylalanine or tryptophan. A D gene is named only where the DNA matches it firmly. Rows may omit the clone size; those that give it use once, few, many or a size class.

d_call	v_call	j_call	clone_size	cdr3_aa	cdr3_nt
TRBD2	TRBV4-2	TRBJ2-3	-	CASSSAGGISTDTQYF	TGTGCCAGCAGCTCAGCCGGGGGGATTAGCACAGATACGCAGTATTTT
-	TRBV9	TRBJ2-1	-	CASSVVGQGGEQFF	TGTGCCAGCAGCGTAGTCGGCCAGGGCGGTGAGCAGTTCTTC
-	TRBV2	TRBJ2-7	-	CASTEEVSSYEQYF	TGTGCCAGCACCGAGGAGGTCAGCTCCTACGAGCAGTACTTC
-	TRBV19	TRBJ1-4	once	CASSIGTGEKLFF	TGTGCCAGTAGTATCGGGACGGGGGAGAAACTGTTTTTT
TRBD1	TRBV11-3	TRBJ2-7	-	CASSPSPGQGQGQYF	TGTGCCAGCAGCCCTAGCCCGGGACAGGGTCAAGGGCAGTACTTC
-	TRBV7-7	TRBJ2-3	-	CASSSGLLETQYF	TGTGCCAGCAGCTCTGGACTGCTAGAGACGCAGTATTTT
-	TRBV18	TRBJ1-5	-	CASSPNSDRLNQPQHF	TGTGCCAGCTCACCTAATTCCGACAGACTCAATCAGCCCCAGCATTTT
TRBD1	TRBV18	TRBJ1-4	-	CASSPPGQGGEKLFF	TGTGCCAGCTCACCCCCGGGACAGGGAGGAGAAAAACTGTTTTTT
TRBD1	TRBV19	TRBJ1-5	-	CASSLSGTGGYGNQPQHF	TGTGCCAGTAGCCTATCCGGGACAGGGGGTTACGGCAATCAGCCCCAGCATTTT
-	TRBV7-9	TRBJ1-1	-	CASSPSRQMNTEAFF	TGTGCCAGCAGCCCCTCACGACAGATGAACACTGAAGCTTTCTTT
TRBD2	TRBV4-3	TRBJ2-1	-	CASSRFPTSGRFNEQFF	TGCGCCAGCAGCCGGTTCCCTACTAGCGGGCGGTTCAATGAGCAGTTCTTC
-	TRBV4-3	TRBJ1-2	-	CASSQDRNRVDDGYTF	TGCGCCAGCAGCCAGGACCGTAACAGGGTGGACGACGGCTACACCTTC
TRBD1	TRBV18	TRBJ1-2	-	CASSSDQGQGYGYTF	TGTGCCAGCTCATCCGACCAGGGACAGGGATATGGCTACACCTTC
-	TRBV18	TRBJ1-2	once	CASSPLGTGGILLGYTF	TGTGCCAGCTCACCCCTGGGGACGGGAGGCATTCTCCTTGGCTACACCTTC
-	TRBV2	TRBJ1-4	-	CASSDFHQGTNEKLFF	TGTGCCAGCAGTGACTTCCACCAGGGGACTAATGAAAAACTGTTTTTT
-	TRBV25-1	TRBJ2-1	-	CASSESRDNEQFF	TGTGCCAGCAGTGAATCACGGGACAATGAGCAGTTCTTC
TRBD2	TRBV9	TRBJ2-1	-	CASSVVPGLAGAATNNEQFF	TGTGCCAGCAGCGTAGTCCCGGGACTAGCGGGAGCAGCCACAAACAATGAGCAGTTCTTC